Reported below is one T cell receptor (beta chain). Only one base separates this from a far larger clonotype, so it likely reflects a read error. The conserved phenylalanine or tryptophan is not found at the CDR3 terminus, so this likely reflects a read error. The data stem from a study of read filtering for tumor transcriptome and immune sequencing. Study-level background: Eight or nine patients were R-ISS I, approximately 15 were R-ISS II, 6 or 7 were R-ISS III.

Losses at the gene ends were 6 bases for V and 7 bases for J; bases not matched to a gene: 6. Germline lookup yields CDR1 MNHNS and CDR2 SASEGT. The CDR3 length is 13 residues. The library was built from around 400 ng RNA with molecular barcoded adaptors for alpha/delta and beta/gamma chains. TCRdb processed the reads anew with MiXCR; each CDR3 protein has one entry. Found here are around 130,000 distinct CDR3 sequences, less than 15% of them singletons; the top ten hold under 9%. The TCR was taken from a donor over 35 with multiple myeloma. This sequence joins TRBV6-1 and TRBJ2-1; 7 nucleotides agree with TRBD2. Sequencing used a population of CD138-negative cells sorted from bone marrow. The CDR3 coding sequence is TGTGCCAGCAGCTTAGTTAGCGGGAATGAGCAGTTCTCC. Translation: CASSLVSGNEQFS.